This entry lists 21 T cell receptor beta chains sequenced from one sample in a study of blood T cell repertoires in COVID-19. Data came from immunoSEQ multiplex PCR; TCRdb stores just in-frame clones and leaves some out. The profile covers 150,000 to 200,000 clones, with around four fifths appearing a single time and 4.5% to 6.5% taken by the ten largest. The sample consisted of peripheral blood. Receptors were obtained from a woman in her 30s with acute or convalescent COVID-19.

V usage is TRBV11-2 and J usage is TRBJ1-5; weak D call: TRBD1 (6 bases). This CDR3 region has 14 residues. Trimming removed 4 bases from V and 5 bases from J, with 12 bases in between. Germline loops: CDR1 SGHAT, CDR2 FQNNGV. The chain's CDR3 is CASSWGGAHQPQHF. The CDR3 nucleotides read TGTGCCAGCAGCTGGGGGGGGGCTCATCAGCCCCAGCATTTT.

The chain links TRBV4-3 to TRBJ1-4; the D is unclear. This CDR3 has 13 amino acids. V lost 3 bases to trimming and J lost 10 bases, with 12 bases between them. CDR1 is LGHNA, CDR2 YSLEER, per germline. Written as DNA, the CDR3 is TGCGCCAGCAGCCAGGCTGACACGGCAAAACTGTTTTTT. Its protein is CASSQADTAKLFF.

In this sample, this clone turned up once. The chain's CDR3 is CASSLGPDSYGYTF. In DNA form, the CDR3 reads TGTGCCAGCAGTTTAGGTCCCGACAGCTATGGCTACACCTTC. The chain couples TRBV27 to TRBJ1-2; TRBD1 is a possible D gene (5 bases). Germline assignment: CDR1 MNHEY and CDR2 SMNVEV (reference sequence). The CDR3 sequence is 14 residues long. V was shortened by 2 bases and J by 4 bases, with 11 bases between the two germline ends.

The rearrangement joins TRBV27 to TRBJ1-3; D is uncertain. The V end lost 7 bases, the J end lost 4 bases, and 17 bases lay between the germline ends. This CDR3 spans 15 amino acids. The germline gives CDR1 MNHEY, CDR2 SMNVEV (reference sequence). In nucleotides, the CDR3 is TGTGCCAGCACCGCAAATGTACAGAAAGGAAACACCATATATTTT. It is translated as CASTANVQKGNTIYF.

This clone was detected once. The chain employs TRBV2 and TRBJ2-5, with a weak D call TRBD2 (5 bases). Trimming took 5 bases from V and 7 from J, leaving 11 bases between them. CDR3 size: 12 residues. Germline V gene sequence: CDR1 SNHLY, CDR2 FYNNEI. In nucleotides, the CDR3 is TGTGCCAGCAGTAGGACCGGAGGGACCCAGTACTTC. Its translation: CASSRTGGTQYF.

J is TRBJ2-1 and V is TRBV7-2, with 8 bases lining up with TRBD2. Germline-derived CDR1 and CDR2 are SGHTA and FQGNSA. J lost 8 bases, V lost 1 base, and 13 bases had no gene match. This CDR3 is 17 amino acids long. CDR3 sequence: CASSLVGGGPVEDEQFF. CDR3 nucleotide sequence: TGTGCCAGCAGCTTAGTCGGGGGGGGTCCTGTAGAGGATGAGCAGTTCTTC.

The chain employs TRBV4-2 and TRBJ2-3, with 10 bases aligning to TRBD1. The CDR3 sequence is 16 residues long. J lost 4 bases, V lost 6 bases, and 10 bases had no gene match. Germline V gives CDR1 LGHNA, CDR2 YNFKEQ. The CDR3 coding sequence is TGTGCCAGCAGTCCTAAACCGGGACAGGGGTCAGATACGCAGTATTTT. Protein: CASSPKPGQGSDTQYF.

The V and J genes are TRBV28 and TRBJ1-5; TRBD1 matches 11 bases. This CDR3 spans 15 amino acids. Germline V lookup: CDR1 MDHEN, CDR2 SYDVKM. The ends lost 5 bases at V and 6 bases at J; junction bases unmatched: 6. CDR3 in DNA: TGTGCCAGCAGTGCCGGACAGGGGGCACGTCAGCCCCAGCATTTT. The encoded protein is CASSAGQGARQPQHF.

This clone was recorded a few times. The chain links TRBV7-8 to TRBJ2-5, with 12 bases that match TRBD2. The CDR3 totals 16 residues. The germline gives CDR1 SGHVS, CDR2 FQNEAQ. V trimming: 5 bases; J trimming: 4 bases; junction bases outside the gene matches: 8. CDR3: CASSHLAGGPGETQYF. CDR3 nucleotides: TGTGCCAGCAGCCACCTAGCGGGGGGGCCGGGAGAGACCCAGTACTTC.

This clone was seen a single time. V usage is TRBV7-3 and J usage is TRBJ2-5; 11 bases align to TRBD2. Looked up from germline, CDR1 is SGHTA and CDR2 is FQGTGA. The CDR3 is 16 residues long. Germline trimming cut 5 bases from V and 5 bases from J; bases unmatched to any gene: 10. DNA for the CDR3: TGTGCCAGCAGCACCCACGGACTAGCGGGTAGGGAGACCCAGTACTTC. It specifies CASSTHGLAGRETQYF.

The genes are TRBV5-4 and TRBJ1-4, with D possibly being TRBD1 (5 bases). This CDR3 has 14 amino acids. Germline lookup yields CDR1 SGHNT and CDR2 YYREEE (reference sequence). Trimming took 5 bases from V and 0 from J, leaving 8 bases between them. The CDR3 sequence: CASSRDSTNEKLFF. CDR3 bases: TGTGCCAGCAGTAGGGACTCAACTAATGAAAAACTGTTTTTT.

The chain links TRBV6-5 to TRBJ1-1; the D is unclear. CDR3 size: 13 residues. From germline, CDR1 is MNHEY and CDR2 SVGAGI. Trimming shortened V by 0 bases and J by 5 bases, and 7 bases separated the two germline ends. The CDR3 DNA reads TGTGCCAGCAGTTACTCGACGGGAACTGAAGCTTTCTTT. Translation: CASSYSTGTEAFF.

The gene calls are TRBV7-9 and TRBJ1-1, with 8 bases that match TRBD1. CDR3 size: 16 residues. The J segment lost 1 base and the V segment lost 5 bases, leaving 9 bases of the junction unmatched. Germline values: CDR1 SEHNR, CDR2 FQNEAQ (reference sequence). The CDR3: CASSPVGDRRNTEAFF. For the CDR3, the DNA is TGTGCCAGCAGCCCCGTTGGGGACAGGAGGAACACTGAAGCTTTCTTT.

The chain links TRBV27 to TRBJ1-5, with D unresolved. The CDR3 runs 14 residues. Per the germline V gene, CDR1 is MNHEY and CDR2 is SMNVEV (reference sequence). V lost 1 base to trimming and J lost 3 bases, with 7 bases between them. The CDR3 nucleotides are TGTGCCAGCAGTTTATACGGTGACAATCAGCCCCAGCATTTT. Translating it yields CASSLYGDNQPQHF.

The gene calls are TRBV28 and TRBJ2-2, with 9 bases that match TRBD1. V gave up 3 bases and J gave up 6 bases; unmatched junction bases: 11. The CDR3 runs 17 residues. Germline assignment: CDR1 MDHEN and CDR2 SYDVKM. The DNA for the CDR3 is TGTGCCAGCAGTTTCCAATCCGGGACAGGGCTTGCCGGGGAGCTGTTTTTT. This codes for CASSFQSGTGLAGELFF. Complete variable domain (other parts from reference TRBV28 and TRBJ2-2): DVKVTQSSRYLVKRTGEKVFLECVQDMDHENMFWYRQDPGLGLRLIYFSYDVKMKEKGDIPEGYSVSREKKERFSLILESASTNQTSMYLCASSFQSGTGLAGELFFGEGSRLTVL.

CDR3 in amino acids: CATSSHFHRGDTEAFF. The CDR3 DNA sequence: TGTGCCACCAGCAGTCACTTCCACAGGGGGGACACTGAAGCTTTCTTT. This chain joins TRBV15 and TRBJ1-1; 8 positions match TRBD1. CDR1 and CDR2 (germline): LNHNV, YYDKDF (reference sequence). The junction had 9 bases not matched to a gene; V was cut back by 3 bases and J by 3 bases. The CDR3 has 16 amino acids.

This clone showed up just once. This chain uses TRBV10-1 with TRBJ1-2; 7 bases are a match to TRBD1. The length of the CDR3 is 14 residues. V dropped 1 base and J dropped 4; count of bases not matched to a gene: 3. CDR1 WNHNN and CDR2 SYGVQD come from the germline V gene (reference sequence). DNA of the CDR3: TGCGCCAGCAGTGAGTTGGGACAGCCCTATGGCTACACCTTC. Its translation is CASSELGQPYGYTF.

The rearrangement uses TRBV11-2 and TRBJ2-5, with D perhaps matching TRBD1 (5 bases). Germline V gene data show CDR1 as SGHAT and CDR2 as FQNNGV. This CDR3 region has 15 residues. With 4 bases removed from V and 4 bases from J, the gap between germline ends came to 16 bases. The CDR3 DNA reads as TGTGCCAGCAGCTGGGGTCAGGGTTGGGGAGAGACCCAGTACTTC. Translating gives CASSWGQGWGETQYF. Full variable domain (rest looked up from reference TRBV11-2 and TRBJ2-5): EAGVAQSPRYKIIEKRQSVAFWCNPISGHATLYWYQQILGQGPKLLIQFQNNGVVDDSQLPKDRFSAERLKGVDSTLKIQPAKLEDSAVYLCASSWGQGWGETQYFGPGTRLLVL.

V gene TRBV27 combines with J gene TRBJ2-7, with D possibly TRBD2 on 5 matching bases. This CDR3 contains 15 residues. The V end lost 2 bases, the J end lost 4 bases, and 15 bases lay between the germline ends. CDR1 and CDR2 from the germline V gene are MNHEY and SMNVEV (reference sequence). This CDR3 is CASSLSGLEEYEQYF. The CDR3 DNA follows: TGTGCCAGCAGTTTAAGTGGACTCGAAGAATACGAGCAGTACTTC.

The genes are TRBV19 and TRBJ1-2; 9 positions agree with TRBD1. Germline trimming cut 5 bases from V and 7 bases from J; bases unmatched to any gene: 2. The CDR3 has 12 amino acids. CDR1 LNHDA and CDR2 SQIVND come from the germline V gene (reference sequence). In DNA, the CDR3 is TGTGCCAGTAGTTGGGACAGGGCTGGCTACACCTTC. Amino acid sequence: CASSWDRAGYTF.

The sample holds one count of this clone. The rearrangement uses TRBV5-4 and TRBJ2-7, with TRBD1 matching over 9 bases. Trimming took 3 bases from V and 3 from J; bases not matched to a gene: 4. The CDR3 totals 14 residues. Germline V gene lookup returns CDR1 SGHNT and CDR2 YYREEE (reference sequence). Here the CDR3 reads CASSSRDRDYEQYF. The CDR3 nucleotides are TGTGCCAGCAGCTCCCGGGACAGGGACTACGAGCAGTACTTC.